This T cell receptor (beta chain) is drawn from a study of blood T cell repertoires in COVID-19. Study-wide background: The United States, Italy and Spain provided the acute and convalescent COVID-19 samples. PBMCs, B-cell-depleted T cells, or T cells were the source of the cDNA or gDNA that made up the material.

In the source study's methods: Reference gene primer amplification in the assay estimated nucleated cell counts. Profiling relied on immunoSEQ multiplex PCR, and the TCRdb table lists in-frame clones only, not all of them. For V, J and clone size, that table is used; D and trimming come from the DNA. The sample lists 130,000 to 150,000 clones; around four fifths were seen once. This receptor was taken from a woman aged 40 to 50 with active or convalescent COVID-19. Sequencing was carried out using peripheral blood.

DNA of the CDR3: TGTGCCAGCAGCCCCACGCTGGGACAGACTAACTATGGCTACACCTTC. Translated: CASSPTLGQTNYGYTF. This chain uses TRBV9 with TRBJ1-2; 7 nucleotides align to TRBD1. The CDR3 spans 16 residues. Losses at the gene ends were 4 bases for V and 0 bases for J; bases not matched to a gene: 9. CDR1 is SGDLS, CDR2 YYNGEE, per germline. Looking up the rest from reference TRBV9 and TRBJ1-2 gives the full variable domain: DSGVTQTPKHLITATGQRVTLRCSPRSGDLSVYWYQQSLDQGLQFLIQYYNGEERAKGNILERFSAQQFPDLHSELNLSSLELGDSALYFCASSPTLGQTNYGYTFGSGTRLTVV.